Listed here is a single TCR beta chain. Its antigen is undetermined. Trimming cost V 5 bases and J 13 bases; bases outside gene matches: 14. CDR3 length: 15 residues. CDR1 is MNHEY and CDR2 is SVGAGI in the germline V gene. cDNA libraries for TCR beta contained unique molecular identifiers. In TCRdb, the PCR reads were re-called with MiXCR into one record per CDR3 protein. This sample carries about 760,000 distinct CDR3 sequences, 25% to 30% of them seen once, and the ten largest clones take around 0.55%. This record belongs to a study of post-analysis software for immune sequencing data. Study results and caveats: There were roughly 5 TRBV segments more frequent in patients than controls, and TRBV5-6, TRBV5-1 and TRBV20-1 were among them. Controls significantly exceeded multiple sclerosis patients in normalized Chao1 diversity.

The V gene is TRBV6-5, the J gene TRBJ2-1; 10 positions agree with TRBD1. This sequence was found in a girl aged 5-17 years with multiple sclerosis. Sequenced sample: blood. The chain's CDR3 is CASSRQGAGQETQFF. The DNA of the CDR3 is TGTGCCAGCAGTAGACAGGGGGCGGGACAAGAGACCCAGTTCTTC.